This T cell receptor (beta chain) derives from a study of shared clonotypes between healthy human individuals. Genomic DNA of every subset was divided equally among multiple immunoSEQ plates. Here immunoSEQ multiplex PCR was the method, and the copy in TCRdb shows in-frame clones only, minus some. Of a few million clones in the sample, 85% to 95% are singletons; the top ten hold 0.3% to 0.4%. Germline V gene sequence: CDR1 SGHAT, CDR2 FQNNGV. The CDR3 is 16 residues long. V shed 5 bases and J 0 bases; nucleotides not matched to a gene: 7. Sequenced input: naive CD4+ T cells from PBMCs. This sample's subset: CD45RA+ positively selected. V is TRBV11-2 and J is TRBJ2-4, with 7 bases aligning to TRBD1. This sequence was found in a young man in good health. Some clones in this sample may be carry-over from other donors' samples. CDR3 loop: CASSQGTVLAKNIQYF. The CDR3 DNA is TGTGCCAGCAGCCAAGGGACAGTTCTAGCCAAAAACATTCAGTACTTC.